The following is a T cell receptor (beta chain) sequence with its context. The data derive from a study of CD8 T cells in Susac syndrome. Negative isolation was used for CD8+ and CD4+ T cells, and FACS enrichment was applied to TEMRA cells. With random hexamers, reverse transcription was performed on roughly 0.5 to 1 ug of RNA. Across 54 Vbeta and 13 Jbeta, TCR beta CDR3 was amplified with immunoSEQ multiplex PCR. TCRdb itself ran the immunoSEQ multiplex PCR reads through MiXCR, one entry per CDR3 protein. Seen here are 110,000 or so distinct CDR3 sequences, about nine tenths observed once, and the top ten hold 0.12%. The CDR3 extends over 11 amino acids. The V and J ends lost 6 bases and 7 bases respectively, with 10 bases between them. The germline V gene has CDR1 SQVTM and CDR2 ANQGSEA.

The sample comprised CD8+ T cells from PBMCs. V gene TRBV29-1 combines with J gene TRBJ2-1, with D unclear. The TCR originated in a human donor in good health. The CDR3 sequence is CSVQMVNEQFF. The DNA of the CDR3 is TGCAGCGTCCAGATGGTGAATGAGCAGTTCTTC.